The entry below describes one T cell receptor beta chain. As yet, its antigen is unknown. Germline CDR1 and CDR2: SGHAT and FQNNGV. The CDR3 spans 16 residues. The ends lost 3 bases at V and 2 bases at J; junction bases unmatched: 8. PCR amplification relied on 60 Vbeta primers (plus 13 Jbeta primers). TCRdb's table, derived via immunoSEQ multiplex PCR, lists solely in-frame clones and lacks some. The data contain approximately 150,000 clones, 78% of them singletons. These data are taken from a study of cytomegalovirus exposure and HLA in healthy donors. Across the whole study: Among the approximately 400 genotyped donors, less than 85% were placed in the Caucasian-associated ancestry cluster.

Study results and limitations: Per a later analysis, HLA-associated TCR beta chains showed more clonal expansion than other, equally common TCR beta chains. Using the classifier, cytomegalovirus status was reportedly diagnosed with high specificity and sensitivity. For TCR beta chains, V- and J-gene trimming was later linked to a missense DCLRE1C variant.

The genes are TRBV11-2 and TRBJ2-7; TRBD2 matches at 9 bases. This receptor was identified in a woman between 50 and 59 years old in good health and CMV-seropositive. Sequencing was performed on PBMCs. DNA of the CDR3: TGTGCCAGCAGCTTCGGCAGCGGGGGGCTGACCTACGAGCAGTACTTC. Translated, it gives CASSFGSGGLTYEQYF.